The clone carrying this TCR beta chain was recorded a few times. Its antigen remains unknown. The data belong to a study of beta chain features in type 1 diabetes. Overall study results and limits: In all four CD4+ subsets, TCRB CDR3 length was significantly, moderately reduced in type 1 diabetes. Lower insertion and higher deletion counts appeared at VDJ junctions in type 1 diabetes patients.

Reverse transcription of all isolated RNA meant that expressed TCRB transcripts were sequenced. Here immunoSEQ multiplex PCR was the method, and the copy in TCRdb shows in-frame clones only, minus some. The table records about 170,000 clones, approximately 8% of them present only once. Looked up from germline, CDR1 is SGDLS and CDR2 is YYNGEE. J was trimmed by 6 bases and V by 2 bases; bases with no gene match: 7. The CDR3 spans 15 residues. The clonotype comes from a woman aged 40 to 50 with type 1 diabetes. The chain uses TRBV9 and TRBJ1-4, with 7 bases that match TRBD1. Sample: central memory CD4+ T cells from blood. The CDR3 loop is CASSVRDSHDEKLFF. The CDR3 bases are TGTGCCAGCAGCGTTAGGGACAGTCACGATGAAAAACTGTTTTTT.